This T cell receptor (beta chain) was recovered during a study of CD8+CD57+ T cells in acquired aplastic anemia (dated by TCRdb to 2017 to 2018). Background on the whole study: A mean of about 3 ug of DNA, ranging from roughly 0.2 to 27.4 ug, was extracted from sorted CD4+ and CD8+ cells.

As for this clonotype: The specificity of this receptor is unknown. No base qualities exist here, and no much larger clone lies one base off it.

V is pared back by 4 bases and J by 2 bases, with 9 bases lying between the germline termini. The germline V gene (reference sequence) sets CDR1 to DFQATT and CDR2 to SNEGSKA. Its CDR3 holds 12 amino acids, cysteine through phenylalanine. The CDR3 DNA has 36 bases and is translated from base 1. Profiling of TCR beta VDJ combinations and CDR3 sequences used genomic DNA as the template. TCR repertoire sequencing was run on an Illumina HiSeq 2000. From the authors' description of their analysis: Repertoire assessment relied on Simpson's diversity index, CDR3 size and DJ length profiles, and TRBV/TRBJ rearrangement plots. Whichever DNA sequence was most abundant in the deep sequencing data was defined as the immunodominant clone. CDR3 amino acid sequences were checked for sharing between subjects and were compared against published repertoires and the VDJdb database. TCRdb passed the public sequencing reads through fastp at Q25 and MiXCR, retaining productive beta sequences. Duplicate CDR3 protein sequences are folded into a single record with the most common DNA and genes. TCRdb's processing, not the authors' own work, is the source of the V and J calls. The sample table contains about 190,000 distinct CDR3 sequences; only one count was recorded for 64% of them. In total, the top ten clones hold under 60% of the sample.

In the study, sorted CD4+ and CD8+ blood T cells from patients with severe aplastic anemia and from healthy subjects underwent deep sequencing of TCR repertoires. Ficoll-Paque density gradient centrifugation was used to isolate peripheral blood mononuclear cells. CD4+ and CD8+ T cells were sorted by FACS or magnetic beads before DNA extraction. The research as a whole found: CD8+ Simpson's diversity did not differ significantly between patients and healthy controls (P=0.060). Roughly 30 CD8+ CDR3 sequences were found to be shared between patients and controls, but these sequences appeared to be highly expressed in patients and within the immunodominant clones of the patients.

Sequenced input: sorted CD4+, CD8+, or CD8+CD57+ T cells (not recorded which) from PBMCs. This TCR came from a human donor with severe aplastic anemia or a healthy control (not recorded which). This sequence uses TRBV20-1 and TRBJ2-7, with no D gene named confidently. The CDR3 corresponds to CSAIKGAYEQYF. Read as DNA, the sequence is TGCAGTGCTATAAAGGGTGCCTACGAGCAGTACTTC.